A selection of T cell receptor beta chains follows, all from one sample in a study of blood T cell repertoires in COVID-19. Produced via immunoSEQ multiplex PCR; TCRdb's table is partial and in-frame only. The top ten hold roughly 2.8% of the sample, which has approximately 210,000 clones, around 83% seen once. The specimen sequenced was peripheral blood. Receptor source: a man aged 45-65 years with active or convalescent COVID-19. CDR3s leave out the opening cysteine and the closing phenylalanine or tryptophan.

CDR3aa	j_gene	len	v_gene
ASSEGGNEKLF	TRBJ1-4	11	TRBV5-1
ASSLSGTGGTEAF	TRBJ1-1	13	TRBV7-3
ASSFLAGELETQY	TRBJ2-5	13	TRBV7-9
ATQDMNTEAF	TRBJ1-1	10	TRBV7-9
ASSLSGTSGAYEQY	TRBJ2-7	14	TRBV28
ASSNSAGVIDGYT	TRBJ1-2	13	TRBV10-1
ASSGTGGFYGYT	TRBJ1-2	12	TRBV28
ASSSLFNSGEQF	TRBJ2-1	12	TRBV7-6
ASSIGRDREKLF	TRBJ1-4	12	TRBV19
AWDSSGGLYNEQF	TRBJ2-1	13	TRBV30
ASSPETGGLGQPQH	TRBJ1-5	14	TRBV18
ASTRSTSGNTIY	TRBJ1-3	12	TRBV19
ASSLAPWAGNEQF	TRBJ2-1	13	TRBV7-2
ASSLYTDTQY	TRBJ2-3	10	TRBV7-8
ASSSSPYRANYGYT	TRBJ1-2	14	TRBV6-5
ASSEALVNTEAF	TRBJ1-1	12	TRBV2
AIQSGSYNEQF	TRBJ2-1	11	TRBV10-3
ASSRQGATQETQY	TRBJ2-5	13	TRBV9
ASSERDTSYEQY	TRBJ2-7	12	TRBV6-1
SASIAGDKNIQY	TRBJ2-4	12	TRBV20-1
ASSTGGTDTQY	TRBJ2-3	11	TRBV18
ASSQDRSKNIQY	TRBJ2-4	12	TRBV6-6
AWDRGSYNEQF	TRBJ2-1	11	TRBV30
ASSPDRAPVSYGYT	TRBJ1-2	14	TRBV28
ASSNILDRGLEQY	TRBJ2-7	13	TRBV6-2/TRBV6-3